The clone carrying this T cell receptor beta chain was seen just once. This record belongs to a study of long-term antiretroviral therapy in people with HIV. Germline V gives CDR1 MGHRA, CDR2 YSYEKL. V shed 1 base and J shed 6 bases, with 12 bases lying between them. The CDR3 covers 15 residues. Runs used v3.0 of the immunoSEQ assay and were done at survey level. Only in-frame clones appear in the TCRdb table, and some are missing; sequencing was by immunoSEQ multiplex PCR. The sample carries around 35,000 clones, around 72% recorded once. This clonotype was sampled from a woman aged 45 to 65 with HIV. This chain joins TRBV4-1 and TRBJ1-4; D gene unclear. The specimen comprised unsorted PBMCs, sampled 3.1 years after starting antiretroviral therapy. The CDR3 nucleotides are TGCGCCAGCAGCCAAGGGAGAGGGAATTATGAAAAACTGTTTTTT. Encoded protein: CASSQGRGNYEKLFF.